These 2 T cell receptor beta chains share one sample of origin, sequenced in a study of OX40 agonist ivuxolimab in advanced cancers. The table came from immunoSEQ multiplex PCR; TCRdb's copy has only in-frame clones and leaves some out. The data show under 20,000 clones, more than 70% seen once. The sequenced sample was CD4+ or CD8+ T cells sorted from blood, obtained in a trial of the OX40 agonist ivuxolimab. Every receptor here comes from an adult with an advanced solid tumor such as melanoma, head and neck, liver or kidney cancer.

The CDR3 nucleotides are TGTGCCAGCAGTTTAACCCTGAAGAACACTGAAGCTTTCTTT. This translates into CASSLTLKNTEAFF. V gene TRBV28 combines with J gene TRBJ1-1; D gene uncertain. CDR3 length: 14 residues. The germline V gene has CDR1 MDHEN and CDR2 SYDVKM. Trimming removed 2 bases at V and 1 base at J, with 8 bases between.

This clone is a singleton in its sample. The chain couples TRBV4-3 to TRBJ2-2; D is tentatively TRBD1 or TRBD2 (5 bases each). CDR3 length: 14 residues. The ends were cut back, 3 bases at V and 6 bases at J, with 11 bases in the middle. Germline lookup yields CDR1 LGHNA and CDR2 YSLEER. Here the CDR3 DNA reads TGCGCCAGCAGCCAGGGACCCTTATCCGGGGAGCTGTTTTTT. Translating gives CASSQGPLSGELFF.